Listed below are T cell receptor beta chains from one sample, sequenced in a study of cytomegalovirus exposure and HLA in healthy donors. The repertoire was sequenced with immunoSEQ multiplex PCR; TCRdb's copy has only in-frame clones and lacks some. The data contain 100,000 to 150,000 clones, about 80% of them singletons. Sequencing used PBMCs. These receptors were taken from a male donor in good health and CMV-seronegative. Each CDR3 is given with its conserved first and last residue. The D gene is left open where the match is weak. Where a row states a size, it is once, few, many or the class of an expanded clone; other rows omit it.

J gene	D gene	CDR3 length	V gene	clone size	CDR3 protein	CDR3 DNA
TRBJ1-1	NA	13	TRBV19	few	CASSKGQNTEAFF	TGTGCCAGTAGTAAGGGACAGAACACTGAAGCTTTCTTT
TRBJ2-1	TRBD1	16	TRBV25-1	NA	CASSEWGTGRFNEQFF	TGTGCCAGCAGTGAATGGGGGACAGGGCGTTTCAATGAGCAGTTCTTC
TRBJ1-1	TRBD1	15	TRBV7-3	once	CASSSGQSLNTEAFF	TGTGCCAGCAGCTCGGGACAGTCCTTGAACACTGAAGCTTTCTTT
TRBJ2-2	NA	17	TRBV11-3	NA	CASSLGARAGNTGELFF	TGTGCCAGCAGCTTGGGGGCGCGGGCAGGGAACACCGGGGAGCTGTTTTTT
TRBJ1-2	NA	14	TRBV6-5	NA	CASSYAAEYYGYTF	TGTGCCAGCAGTTACGCGGCCGAGTACTATGGCTACACCTTC
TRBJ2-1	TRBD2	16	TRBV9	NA	CASSSATSGAYNEQFF	TGTGCCAGCAGCTCGGCGACTAGCGGGGCTTACAATGAGCAGTTCTTC
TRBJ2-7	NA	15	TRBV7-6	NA	CASSSGRPSSYEQYF	TGTGCCAGCAGCTCGGGTCGGCCGAGCTCCTACGAGCAGTACTTC
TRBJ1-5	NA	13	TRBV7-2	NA	CASSVQGDQPQHF	TGTGCCAGCAGCGTACAGGGAGATCAGCCCCAGCATTTT
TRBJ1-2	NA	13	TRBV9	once	CASSVSTGIGYTF	TGTGCCAGCAGCGTCTCGACAGGTATTGGCTACACCTTC
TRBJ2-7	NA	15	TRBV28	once	CASSSSLPGSYEQYF	TGTGCCAGCAGCTCCTCTTTGCCAGGGTCCTACGAGCAGTACTTC
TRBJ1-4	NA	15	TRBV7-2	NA	CASSFRPPGGEKLFF	TGTGCCAGCAGCTTCCGTCCCCCGGGAGGTGAAAAACTGTTTTTT
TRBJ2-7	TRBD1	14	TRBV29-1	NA	CSVKLRDRTYEQYF	TGCAGCGTCAAACTACGGGACAGGACCTACGAGCAGTACTTC